This is a list of T cell receptor beta chains from one sample in a study of blood T cell repertoires in COVID-19. Using immunoSEQ multiplex PCR, the repertoire was profiled, and TCRdb retains in-frame clones only, with some absent. Here the sample spans under 25,000 clones, 70% to 90% being singletons. Sequencing was carried out using peripheral blood. These receptors all come from a human donor with active COVID-19. The donor label of this sample is uncertain. Each CDR3 is given with its conserved first and last residue. Fields, in order: V gene, CDR3 protein.

TRBV7-8 CASSLFTGSGNTIYF
TRBV5-1 CASSPLAGDMYEQYF
TRBV6-6 CASSYRTNMNTEAFF
TRBV2 CASSVQGGGQPQHF
TRBV9 CASSPQRTGRAETQYF
TRBV4-1 CASSQDPVSNQPQHF
TRBV5-5 CASSTGGTGELFF
TRBV19 CASRNRGLNTEAFF
TRBV30 CAWSNRKPGGAVNTEAFF
TRBV7-3 CASSPSLDSLSQYF
TRBV5-5 CASSSTGITGELFF
TRBV6-5 CASVSNSYNEQFF